Each of the 21 T cell receptor beta chains below was sequenced from the same sample in a study of blood T cell repertoires in COVID-19. Sequencing was performed with immunoSEQ multiplex PCR; in TCRdb, only in-frame clones are kept and a portion is missing. The sample shows around 140,000 clones, 75% to 80% of them seen only once. Sequencing input: peripheral blood. The receptors originated from a woman aged 50 to 65 with active or convalescent COVID-19.

The chain links TRBV3-1 (or the pseudogene TRBV3-2) to TRBJ2-7, with D maybe TRBD1 (5 bases). The CDR3 consists of 15 residues. V was pared by 3 bases and J by 1 base, with 13 bases between. CDR1 is LGHDT and CDR2 is YNNKEL in the germline V gene (reference sequence). The CDR3 nucleotides read TGTGCCAGCAGCCATGGAAGACAGACTTCCTACGAGCAGTACTTC. Protein sequence: CASSHGRQTSYEQYF.

The gene calls are TRBV24-1 and TRBJ1-2; the match to TRBD1 covers 8 bases. Unmatched junction bases numbered 8, after V lost 5 bases and J lost 7 bases. CDR1 is KGHDR, CDR2 SFDVKD, per germline. The CDR3 sequence is 14 residues long. The CDR3 protein is CATSARQGIGGYTF. The CDR3 DNA reads TGTGCCACCAGTGCTAGACAGGGGATCGGTGGCTACACCTTC.

This clone showed up just a few times. The chain recombines TRBV5-5 with TRBJ1-2, with D tentatively TRBD1 (6 bases). Trimming shortened V by 4 bases and J by 0 bases, and 10 bases separated the two germline ends. This CDR3 is 14 amino acids long. Germline CDR1 and CDR2: SGHKS and YYEKEE (reference sequence). The CDR3: CASSLDSSNYGYTF. Written as DNA, the CDR3 is TGTGCCAGCAGCCTGGACAGCTCTAACTATGGCTACACCTTC.

V and J are TRBV5-1 and TRBJ1-4; D perhaps matches TRBD1 (6 bases). CDR1 is SGHRS and CDR2 is YFSETQ in the germline V gene. The CDR3 runs to 15 residues. V lost 1 base, J lost 8 bases, and 15 bases lay in between. The CDR3 bases are TGCGCCAGCAGCTTGTGGTACCAGGGGAAGGAAAAACTGTTTTTT. Its protein product is CASSLWYQGKEKLFF.

The gene calls are TRBV30 and TRBJ1-1, with TRBD1 matching over 9 bases. Losses at the gene ends were 1 base for V and 7 bases for J; bases not matched to a gene: 1. This CDR3 has 12 residues. The V gene's germline CDR1 is GTSNPN and CDR2 SVGIG (reference sequence). The CDR3 reads CAWSGDRDEAFF. The CDR3 DNA reads as TGTGCCTGGAGTGGGGACAGGGATGAAGCTTTCTTT.

V and J are TRBV18 and TRBJ1-6; 9 bases are a match to TRBD1. The germline V gene encodes CDR1 KGHSH and CDR2 LQKENI. The V and J ends lost 3 bases and 8 bases, in that order; junction bases with no gene match: 5. CDR3 length equals 15 residues. The DNA for the CDR3 is TGTGCCAGCTCACCTCTGGACAGGGGTCATTCACCCCTCCACTTT. Its translation: CASSPLDRGHSPLHF.

The CDR3 loop is CASSRGTGGAYGYTF. CDR3 coding DNA: TGTGCCAGCAGCCGAGGGACAGGGGGAGCCTATGGCTACACCTTC. The chain has TRBV16 and TRBJ1-2; 11 bases are shared with TRBD1. CDR3 length equals 15 residues. Germline V gene lookup returns CDR1 KGHSY and CDR2 FQNENV. V dropped 4 bases and J dropped 4; count of bases not matched to a gene: 5.

The rearrangement links TRBV29-1 to TRBJ1-2; 8 bases are a match to TRBD1. V was pared by 3 bases and J by 6 bases, with 12 bases of the junction left unmatched. The CDR3 runs to 15 residues. Germline assignment: CDR1 SQVTM and CDR2 ANQGSEA. This CDR3 is CSVDGQGPSSHGYTF. CDR3 sequence (DNA): TGCAGCGTTGACGGACAGGGTCCTTCCTCACATGGCTACACCTTC.

The rearrangement joins TRBV5-1 to TRBJ1-2; D is undetermined. The CDR3 sequence is 12 residues long. The germline V and J ends were trimmed by 0 bases and 8 bases, with 8 bases remaining between them. Germline-derived CDR1 and CDR2 are SGHRS and YFSETQ. CDR3 amino acids: CASSLDPGGYTF. The CDR3 DNA reads as TGCGCCAGCAGCTTGGATCCAGGAGGCTACACCTTC.

This clone showed up just a few times. The V gene is TRBV14, the J gene TRBJ2-7, with TRBD2 identical over 13 bases. Germline CDR1 reads SGHDN; CDR2 reads FVKESK. CDR3 length equals 16 residues. J gave up 5 bases and V 1 base, and 5 bases lay outside the gene matches. This CDR3 is CASSQGTSGRVNEQYF. In DNA form, the CDR3 reads TGTGCCAGCAGCCAAGGCACTAGCGGGAGGGTAAACGAGCAGTACTTC.

The chain joins TRBV5-1 to TRBJ1-1; 12 bases fit TRBD1. Germline V gene lookup returns CDR1 SGHRS and CDR2 YFSETQ. With V trimmed by 4 bases and J by 1 base, 14 bases remained unmatched. This CDR3 has 19 residues. The CDR3 sequence is CASSRGQGALWVPNTEAFF. The CDR3 DNA is TGCGCCAGCAGCCGGGGACAGGGGGCGTTATGGGTCCCGAACACTGAAGCTTTCTTT.

The chain joins TRBV5-1 to TRBJ1-1, with D maybe TRBD1 (5 bases). The CDR3 is 14 residues long. In germline, CDR1 is SGHRS, CDR2 YFSETQ. Between the trimmed V and J ends, which lost 0 bases and 5 bases, there was a span of 11 bases. The DNA for the CDR3 is TGCGCCAGCAGCTTGGTCGGGGGAGGAACTGAAGCTTTCTTT. Amino acids: CASSLVGGGTEAFF.

The V gene is TRBV3-1 (or the pseudogene TRBV3-2), the J gene TRBJ1-3; D perhaps matches TRBD1 (6 bases). The V end was cut by 5 bases, the J end by 3 bases, with 11 bases between. The CDR3 runs 14 residues. The germline CDR1 and CDR2 sequences are LGHDT and YNNKEL (reference sequence). In DNA, the CDR3 is TGTGCCAGCAGCTACAGGGTCTATGGAAACACCATATATTTT. This sequence encodes CASSYRVYGNTIYF.

The chain combines TRBV23-1 with TRBJ2-2; 7 bases align to TRBD1. TRBV23-1 is an ORF; its function is uncertain. The trim removed 4 bases at V and 3 bases at J, leaving 5 bases unmatched. The CDR3 has 15 amino acids. The CDR3 sequence: CASSRAGGYTGELFF. CDR3 DNA: TGCGCCAGCAGTCGGGCAGGGGGTTACACCGGGGAGCTGTTTTTT.

There are a few counts of this clone. This chain joins TRBV11-3 and TRBJ2-7; TRBD2 matches at 9 bases. Trimming removed 3 bases from V and 6 bases from J; junction bases left unmatched: 3. CDR1 and CDR2 (germline): SGHNT, YENEEA. The CDR3 totals 13 residues. The CDR3 region is CASSLGLASEQYF. CDR3 DNA sequence: TGTGCCAGCAGCTTGGGACTAGCCTCCGAGCAGTACTTC. Using reference TRBV11-3 and TRBJ2-7 for the parts outside the CDR3, the full variable domain is EAGVVQSPRYKIIEKKQPVAFWCNPISGHNTLYWYLQNLGQGPELLIRYENEEAVDDSQLPKDRFSAERLKGVDSTLKIQPAELGDSAVYLCASSLGLASEQYFGPGTRLTVT.

This chain uses TRBV11-3 with TRBJ2-1, with 11 bases lining up with TRBD2. CDR1 and CDR2 from the germline V gene are SGHNT and YENEEA. V was pared by 2 bases and J by 5 bases, with 2 bases of the junction left unmatched. The CDR3 spans 15 residues. The CDR3 DNA is TGTGCCAGCAGCTTAACGGGACTAGCGGACAATGAGCAGTTCTTC. The encoded protein is CASSLTGLADNEQFF.

This clone was recorded a few times. This chain connects TRBV7-2 to TRBJ2-3; TRBD2 matches 13 bases. Unmatched junction bases numbered 4, after V lost 5 bases and J lost 5 bases. In germline, CDR1 is SGHTA, CDR2 FQGNSA. The CDR3 spans 15 residues. DNA of the CDR3: TGTGCCAGCAGCAAAAGGACTAGCGGGGGAGATACGCAGTATTTT. Its translation: CASSKRTSGGDTQYF.

J is TRBJ1-4 and V is TRBV7-2; D possibly corresponds to TRBD1 (6 bases). Germline V gives CDR1 SGHTA, CDR2 FQGNSA. There are 14 residues in the CDR3. The germline V and J ends were trimmed by 5 bases and 4 bases, with 11 bases remaining between them. CDR3: CASSQTGDNEKLFF. CDR3 bases: TGTGCCAGCAGCCAGACAGGAGATAATGAAAAACTGTTTTTT.

The chain recombines TRBV19 with TRBJ1-5, with 7 bases that match TRBD1. This CDR3 has 14 amino acids. Germline lookup yields CDR1 LNHDA and CDR2 SQIVND (reference sequence). Germline trimming cut 6 bases from V and 1 base from J; bases unmatched to any gene: 3. CDR3 DNA sequence: TGTGCCAGTAGAACGGACAGGAGCAATCAGCCCCAGCATTTT. It translates to CASRTDRSNQPQHF.

The rearrangement joins TRBV4-3 to TRBJ1-2; D possibly corresponds to TRBD1 (6 bases). Germline CDR1 LGHNA, CDR2 YSLEER. This CDR3 spans 15 amino acids. Trimming took 0 bases from V and 2 from J, leaving 10 bases between them. The CDR3 bases are TGCGCCAGCAGCCAAGATCCGGGGGGCAACTATGGCTACACCTTC. This sequence encodes CASSQDPGGNYGYTF.

The genes are TRBV30 and TRBJ1-2, with D hard to call. Trimming took off 0 bases at V and 2 bases at J, with 16 bases between the two ends. The CDR3 totals 16 residues. CDR1 and CDR2 from the germline V gene are GTSNPN and SVGIG (reference sequence). The CDR3: CAWSVRGQPGNYGYTF. As DNA, the CDR3 is TGTGCCTGGAGTGTACGAGGGCAGCCGGGAAACTATGGCTACACCTTC.